This TCR beta chain comes out of a study of blood T cell repertoires in COVID-19. This CDR3 contains 14 residues. Germline V gene lookup returns CDR1 WNHNN and CDR2 SYGVQD (reference sequence). The junction had 8 bases not matched to a gene; V was cut back by 3 bases and J by 7 bases. Here immunoSEQ multiplex PCR was the method, and the copy in TCRdb shows in-frame clones only, minus some. The data show approximately 300,000 clones, with 87% seen just once and approximately 5% held by the top ten. Allocation to cohorts depended on clinical history reported by the participants. Cohort 3 donors were reported recovered after two negative PCRs, clearance, or symptom resolution.

Sequencing input: PBMCs or T cells enriched from blood (not recorded which). The chain couples TRBV10-1 to TRBJ1-1; 7 bases map to TRBD1. The sequence derives from a woman in her twenties or thirties who had recovered from COVID-19. The DNA of the CDR3 is TGCGCCAGCAGTGACGGCAGGGGGGTCAGTGAAGCTTTCTTT. Translated: CASSDGRGVSEAFF.